The T cell receptor beta chain under discussion was sequenced for a study of cytomegalovirus exposure and HLA in healthy donors. Study-wide results and caveats: Later, an analysis found that common viral pathogens appeared to be linked with several of the most significant clusters. Cytomegalovirus-associated TCR beta chains were listed, numbering roughly 150.

Primers included in the PCR were 60 Vbeta and 13 Jbeta primers. Clones were read by immunoSEQ multiplex PCR, and TCRdb kept only the in-frame ones, dropping some. This table holds roughly 110,000 clones, over 70% found once. Healthy individuals who donated bone marrow served as the donors. On this clone itself: Its antigen remains unidentified.

The germline CDR1 and CDR2 sequences are LGHNA and YNFKEQ. V was clipped by 2 bases and J by 0 bases, with 17 bases between them. The CDR3 is made up of 18 amino acids. The sequence derives from a woman aged 40 to 50 in good health and CMV-seropositive. Material for sequencing was PBMCs. The rearrangement joins TRBV4-2 to TRBJ1-5; tentative D call: TRBD1 (6 bases). CDR3 DNA sequence: TGTGCCAGCAGCCAACCTTTCTATAAGGGGGATAGCAATCAGCCCCAGCATTTT. This codes for CASSQPFYKGDSNQPQHF.